A single sample gave rise to the 21 T cell receptor beta chains below, sequenced in a study of cytomegalovirus exposure and HLA in healthy donors. Produced via immunoSEQ multiplex PCR; TCRdb's table is partial and in-frame only. The table has about 160,000 clones, 65% to 90% seen once. Sequenced material: PBMCs. Receptors originate from a woman aged 18-29 years in good health and CMV-seronegative.

In DNA, the CDR3 is TGCAGCGTTGATGAAGTGGGGGGGACGGCTAACTATGGCTACACCTTC. Translating it yields CSVDEVGGTANYGYTF. This chain joins TRBV29-1 and TRBJ1-2; possibly TRBD1 for D (5 bases). Per the germline V gene, CDR1 is SQVTM and CDR2 is ANQGSEA. The ends were cut back, 3 bases at V and 0 bases at J, with 17 bases in the middle. The length of the CDR3 is 16 residues.

In this sample, this clone turned up once. The same CDR3 can be traced to other DNA sequences in this sample. The chain recombines TRBV7-2 with TRBJ2-7, with a weak D call TRBD1 (5 bases). Trimming left V 9 bases short and J 3 bases short, with 12 bases between. CDR3 size: 12 residues. CDR1 and CDR2 (germline): SGHTA, FQGNSA. CDR3 coding DNA: TGTGCCAGTAAGGATCAGGGCTACGAGCAGTACTTC. Translation: CASKDQGYEQYF.

The CDR3 nucleotides read TGCACCAGCAGCCAAGGAGCTCAGGGACAGGGCCACGAGCAGTACTTC. The encoded protein is CTSSQGAQGQGHEQYF. The chain recombines TRBV1 with TRBJ2-7; the table's D call, TRBD1, was not checked against the DNA. TRBV1 represents a pseudogene. This CDR3 comprises 16 residues.

V and J are TRBV4-1 and TRBJ1-2, with 11 nucleotides matching TRBD1. Trimming took 3 bases from V and 8 from J; bases not matched to a gene: 5. The CDR3 spans 14 residues. Germline lookup yields CDR1 MGHRA and CDR2 YSYEKL. CDR3 sequence: CASSHGQGAPGYTF. The CDR3 DNA reads TGCGCCAGCAGCCATGGACAGGGGGCGCCCGGCTACACCTTC.

The CDR3 sequence is CASSLAGAYEQYF. For the CDR3, the DNA is TGTGCCAGCAGCTTGGCGGGAGCCTACGAGCAGTACTTC. The chain links TRBV11-2 to TRBJ2-7, with TRBD2 matching over 7 bases. Germline CDR1 reads SGHAT; CDR2 reads FQNNGV. The CDR3 length is 13 residues. J lost 2 bases, V lost 3 bases, and 1 base had no gene match.

The rearrangement links TRBV5-7 to TRBJ1-1, with 9 bases fitting TRBD1. TRBV5-7 is reported as an ORF; its role is uncertain. There are 15 residues in the CDR3. V dropped 3 bases and J dropped 3; count of bases not matched to a gene: 6. CDR3 sequence: CASSSPDRGYTEAFF. The DNA for the CDR3 is TGTGCCAGCAGCTCCCCAGACAGGGGGTACACTGAAGCTTTCTTT.

CDR3 protein: CASSIGVNTEAFF. For the CDR3, the DNA is TGTGCCAGCAGTATCGGGGTAAACACTGAAGCTTTCTTT. V usage is TRBV27 and J usage is TRBJ1-1, with D hard to call. Trimming stripped 5 bases from V and 2 bases from J, with 9 bases between. Germline V lookup: CDR1 MNHEY, CDR2 SMNVEV (reference sequence). The CDR3 has 13 amino acids.

V and J are TRBV4-1 and TRBJ2-1, with unresolved D. Germline values: CDR1 MGHRA, CDR2 YSYEKL. The CDR3 loop spans 13 amino acids. V lost 0 bases, J lost 9 bases, and 9 bases lay in between. CDR3 loop: CASSQDRSFEQFF. The CDR3 bases are TGCGCCAGCAGCCAAGATAGGAGCTTTGAGCAGTTCTTC.

The J gene is TRBJ2-1, the V gene TRBV7-9, with no clear D. The CDR3 consists of 12 residues. Germline V gene sequence: CDR1 SEHNR, CDR2 FQNEAQ (reference sequence). With 3 bases removed from V and 5 bases from J, the gap between germline ends came to 5 bases. The CDR3 DNA is TGTGCCAGCAGCTTCGGTGACAATGAGCAGTTCTTC. This translates into CASSFGDNEQFF.

J is TRBJ1-2 and V is TRBV6-1; D is ambiguous. Germline V gene data show CDR1 as MNHNS and CDR2 as SASEGT. V gave up 7 bases and J gave up 1 base, with 7 bases separating them. CDR3 size: 12 residues. DNA for the CDR3: TGTGCCAGCATGCGGCTTAACTATGGCTACACCTTC. This sequence encodes CASMRLNYGYTF.

The V call is TRBV5-1, the J call TRBJ1-2, with D tentatively TRBD1 (5 bases). This CDR3 has 13 residues. Germline CDR1 and CDR2: SGHRS and YFSETQ. The V end lost 4 bases, the J end lost 3 bases, and 10 bases lay between the germline ends. As DNA, the CDR3 is TGCGCCAGCAGCAAGGACATGGACTATGGCTACACCTTC. Residues: CASSKDMDYGYTF.

The chain is built from TRBV30 and TRBJ1-1; D ambiguous. Trimming took 0 bases from V and 3 from J, leaving 8 bases between them. The CDR3 has 13 amino acids. Germline CDR1 is GTSNPN and CDR2 is SVGIG (reference sequence). In DNA, the CDR3 is TGTGCCTGGAGTGTACGGGGAGACACTGAAGCTTTCTTT. It specifies CAWSVRGDTEAFF.

CDR3 nucleotides: TGTGCCAGCAGCCCTACAGGGGGCGCAGACGGGAACACTGAAGCTTTCTTT. Its translation: CASSPTGGADGNTEAFF. The chain uses TRBV5-4 and TRBJ1-1; 9 bases fit TRBD1. Losses at the gene ends were 4 bases for V and 1 base for J; bases not matched to a gene: 11. The CDR3 spans 17 residues. Germline values: CDR1 SGHNT, CDR2 YYREEE (reference sequence).

The chain has TRBV11-3 and TRBJ2-2; D is possibly TRBD1 (7 bases). Germline CDR1 and CDR2: SGHNT and YENEEA. Trimming removed 3 bases from V and 5 bases from J, with 10 bases in between. The CDR3 runs to 14 residues. The CDR3 DNA reads TGTGCCAGCAGCTTCCAGGGGGGAACCGGGGAGCTGTTTTTT. Protein sequence: CASSFQGGTGELFF.

The chain combines TRBV30 with TRBJ2-3; 9 nucleotides align to TRBD2. J gave up 5 bases and V 5 bases, and 5 bases lay outside the gene matches. Germline CDR1 is GTSNPN and CDR2 is SVGIG (reference sequence). The CDR3 is 13 amino acids. The CDR3 loop is CAWAGGTLDTQYF. The CDR3 DNA sequence: TGTGCCTGGGCGGGGGGGACTTTAGATACGCAGTATTTT. The full variable domain, completed using reference TRBV30 and TRBJ2-3, is SQTIHQWPATLVQPVGSPLSLECTVEGTSNPNLYWYRQAAGRGLQLLFYSVGIGQISSEVPQNLSASRPQDRQFILSSKKLLLSDSGFYLCAWAGGTLDTQYFGPGTRLTVL.

The gene calls are TRBV2 and TRBJ2-4, with a weak D call TRBD2 (6 bases). The CDR3 is made up of 16 amino acids. Between the trimmed V and J ends, which lost 3 bases and 1 base, there was a span of 13 bases. Germline CDR1 and CDR2: SNHLY and FYNNEI. The CDR3 DNA is TGTGCCAGCAGTGAGGGGGGTTGGGGCGCCAAAAACATTCAGTACTTC. As protein: CASSEGGWGAKNIQYF.

This clone was recorded only once. The chain combines TRBV5-1 with TRBJ2-7, with a possible D match to TRBD2 (5 bases). CDR1 is SGHRS and CDR2 is YFSETQ in the germline V gene. The CDR3 runs to 15 residues. With 0 bases removed from V and 7 bases from J, the gap between germline ends came to 17 bases. Here the CDR3 DNA reads TGCGCCAGCAGCTTGGTGGTGGCGGCTTCGGGGGAGCAGTACTTC. As protein: CASSLVVAASGEQYF.

This chain uses TRBV4-3 with TRBJ2-1; 8 nucleotides match TRBD2. The CDR3 loop spans 14 amino acids. Germline trimming cut 3 bases from V and 10 bases from J; bases unmatched to any gene: 8. Germline V gives CDR1 LGHNA, CDR2 YSLEER. DNA of the CDR3: TGCGCCAGCAGCCACGTCGAACGGGAGGGAGAGCAGTTCTTC. It codes for CASSHVEREGEQFF.

The V gene is TRBV7-9, the J gene TRBJ2-5; 9 bases align to TRBD1. CDR3 size: 16 residues. J lost 3 bases, V lost 1 base, and 6 bases had no gene match. The V gene's germline CDR1 is SEHNR and CDR2 FQNEAQ (reference sequence). CDR3 in amino acids: CASSLGVGQGKETQYF. The CDR3 DNA reads TGTGCCAGCAGCTTAGGCGTGGGACAGGGAAAAGAGACCCAGTACTTC.

V is TRBV18 and J is TRBJ2-7, with a possible D match to TRBD2 (6 bases). The CDR3 loop spans 17 amino acids. Between the trimmed V and J ends, which lost 3 bases and 4 bases, there was a span of 22 bases. Germline lookup yields CDR1 KGHSH and CDR2 LQKENI. The CDR3, as DNA: TGTGCCAGCTCACCGGAAGCCTACGGGGGTAGGACATACGAGCAGTACTTC. Protein: CASSPEAYGGRTYEQYF.

CDR3 bases: TGTGCCATCAGTGTTTCGACAGAAACCGGGGAGCTGTTTTTT. Its protein product is CAISVSTETGELFF. The chain employs TRBV10-3 and TRBJ2-2; D is possibly TRBD1 (5 bases). CDR3 length: 14 residues. Trimming pared 4 bases from V and 5 bases from J, leaving 11 bases between. CDR1 and CDR2 (germline): ENHRY, SYGVKD.